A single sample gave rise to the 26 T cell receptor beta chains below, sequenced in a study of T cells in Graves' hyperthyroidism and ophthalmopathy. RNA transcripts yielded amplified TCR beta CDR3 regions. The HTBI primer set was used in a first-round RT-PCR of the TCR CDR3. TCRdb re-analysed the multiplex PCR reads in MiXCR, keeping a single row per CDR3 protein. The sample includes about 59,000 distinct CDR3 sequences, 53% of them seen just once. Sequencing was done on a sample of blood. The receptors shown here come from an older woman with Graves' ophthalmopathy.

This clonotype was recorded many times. In nucleotides, the CDR3 is TGCGCCAGCTTTAAGGGAGGGGAGACCCAGTACTTC. Translation: CASFKGGETQYF. The V gene is TRBV5-1, the J gene TRBJ2-5; 7 bases line up with TRBD2. This CDR3 contains 12 residues. Germline CDR1 reads SGHRS; CDR2 reads YFSETQ. V gave up 7 bases and J gave up 5 bases; unmatched junction bases: 5.

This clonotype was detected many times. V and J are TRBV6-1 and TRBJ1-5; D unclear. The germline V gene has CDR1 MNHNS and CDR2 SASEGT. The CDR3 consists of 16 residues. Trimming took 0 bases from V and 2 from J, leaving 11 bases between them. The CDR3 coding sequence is TGTGCCAGCAGTGAAGCGAGAGCCTCGGGCAATCAGCCCCAGCATTTT. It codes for CASSEARASGNQPQHF.

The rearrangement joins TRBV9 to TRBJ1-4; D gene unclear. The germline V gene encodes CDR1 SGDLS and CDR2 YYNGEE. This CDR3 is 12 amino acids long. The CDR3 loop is CTTRGGREKLFF. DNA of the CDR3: TGTACGACTCGGGGTGGAAGGGAAAAACTGTTTTTT.

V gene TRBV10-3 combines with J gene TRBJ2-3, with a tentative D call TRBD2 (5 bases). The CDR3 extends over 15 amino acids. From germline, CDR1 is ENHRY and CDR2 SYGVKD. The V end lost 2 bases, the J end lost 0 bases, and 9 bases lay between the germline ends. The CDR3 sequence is CAISERGQSTDTQYF. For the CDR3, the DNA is TGTGCCATCAGTGAGAGAGGGCAGAGCACAGATACGCAGTATTTT.

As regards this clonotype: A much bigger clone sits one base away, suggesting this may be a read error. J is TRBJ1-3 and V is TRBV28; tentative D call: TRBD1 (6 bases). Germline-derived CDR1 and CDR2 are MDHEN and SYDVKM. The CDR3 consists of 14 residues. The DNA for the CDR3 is TGTGCCAGCAGTCCAGGGGAGTCTGGAAGCACCATATATTTT. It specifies CASSPGESGSTIYF.

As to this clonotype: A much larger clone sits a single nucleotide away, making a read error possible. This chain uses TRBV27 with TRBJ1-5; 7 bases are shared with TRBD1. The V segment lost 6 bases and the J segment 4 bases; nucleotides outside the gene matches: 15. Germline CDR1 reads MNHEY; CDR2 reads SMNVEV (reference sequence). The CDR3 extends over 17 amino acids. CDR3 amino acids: CASRLPSRDSENQPQHF. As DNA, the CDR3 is TGTGCCAGCAGGTTACCGTCCCGGGACAGCGAAAATCAGCCCCAGCATTTT.

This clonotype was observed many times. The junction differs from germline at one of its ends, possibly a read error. CDR3 nucleotide sequence: TGTGCCAGCAGTCTATCCCAGCCGGGGTGGGCGAATGAGCAGTTCTTC. This codes for CASSLSQPGWANEQFF. The chain links TRBV27 to TRBJ2-1; D might be TRBD2 (5 bases). CDR1 is MNHEY, CDR2 SMNVEV, per germline (reference sequence). This CDR3 has 16 amino acids.

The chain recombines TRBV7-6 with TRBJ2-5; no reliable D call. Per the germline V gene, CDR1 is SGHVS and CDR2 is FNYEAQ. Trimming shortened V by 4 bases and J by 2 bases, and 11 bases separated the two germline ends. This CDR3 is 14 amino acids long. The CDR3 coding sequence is TGTGCCAGCAGCTCGGCTGGGCAACAAGAGACCCAGTACTTC. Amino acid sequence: CASSSAGQQETQYF.

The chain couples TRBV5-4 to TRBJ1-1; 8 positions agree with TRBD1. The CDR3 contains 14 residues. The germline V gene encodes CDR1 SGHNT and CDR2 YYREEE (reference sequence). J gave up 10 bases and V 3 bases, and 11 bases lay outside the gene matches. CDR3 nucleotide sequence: TGTGCCAGCAGCTCGATCGGACAGGGCATGGGAGCTTTCTTT. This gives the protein CASSSIGQGMGAFF.

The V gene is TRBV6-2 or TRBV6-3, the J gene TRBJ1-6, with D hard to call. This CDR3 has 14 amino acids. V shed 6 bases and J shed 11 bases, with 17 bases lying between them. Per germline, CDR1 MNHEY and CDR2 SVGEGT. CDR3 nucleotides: TGTGCCAGCAGCTCAACAAGCTCGAATCCACCCCTCCACTTT. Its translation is CASSSTSSNPPLHF.

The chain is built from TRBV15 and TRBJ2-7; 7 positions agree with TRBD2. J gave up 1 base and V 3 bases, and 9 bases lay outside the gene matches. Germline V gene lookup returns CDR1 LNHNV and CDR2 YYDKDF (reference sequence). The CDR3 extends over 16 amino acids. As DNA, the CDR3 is TGTGCCACCAGCAGTGAGTCTGCTAGCGGTTCCTACGAGCAGTACTTC. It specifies CATSSESASGSYEQYF.

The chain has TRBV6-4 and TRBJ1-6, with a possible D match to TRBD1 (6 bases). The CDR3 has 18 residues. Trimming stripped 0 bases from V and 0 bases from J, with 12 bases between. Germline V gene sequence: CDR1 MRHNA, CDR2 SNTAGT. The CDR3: CASSDSTGIVSYNSPLHF. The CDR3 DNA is TGTGCCAGCAGTGACTCTACAGGGATCGTCTCCTATAATTCACCCCTCCACTTT.

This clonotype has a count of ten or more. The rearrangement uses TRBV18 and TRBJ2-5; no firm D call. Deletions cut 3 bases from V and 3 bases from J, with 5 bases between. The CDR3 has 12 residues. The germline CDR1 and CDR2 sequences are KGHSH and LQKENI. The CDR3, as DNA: TGTGCCAGCTCACCCGAGGAAGAGACCCAGTACTTC. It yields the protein CASSPEEETQYF.

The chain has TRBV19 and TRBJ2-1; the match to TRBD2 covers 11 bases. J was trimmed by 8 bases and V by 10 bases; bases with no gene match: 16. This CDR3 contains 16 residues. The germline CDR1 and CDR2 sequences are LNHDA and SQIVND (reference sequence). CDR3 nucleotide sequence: TGTGCCACCGCGGGACGAATAGCGGGAGGGCCCCATGAGCAGTTCTTC. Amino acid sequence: CATAGRIAGGPHEQFF.

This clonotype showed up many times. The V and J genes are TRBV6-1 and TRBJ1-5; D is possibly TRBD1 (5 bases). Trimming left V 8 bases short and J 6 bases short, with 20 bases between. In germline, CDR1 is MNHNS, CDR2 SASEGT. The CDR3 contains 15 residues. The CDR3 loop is CASRGGLEGIQPQHF. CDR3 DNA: TGTGCCAGCCGGGGAGGGTTAGAGGGGATTCAGCCCCAGCATTTT.

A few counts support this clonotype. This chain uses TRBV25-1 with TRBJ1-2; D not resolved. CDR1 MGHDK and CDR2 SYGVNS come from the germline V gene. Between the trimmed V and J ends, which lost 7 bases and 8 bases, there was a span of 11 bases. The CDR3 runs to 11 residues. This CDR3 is CASMAGRGYTF. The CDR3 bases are TGTGCCAGCATGGCAGGACGAGGCTACACCTTC.

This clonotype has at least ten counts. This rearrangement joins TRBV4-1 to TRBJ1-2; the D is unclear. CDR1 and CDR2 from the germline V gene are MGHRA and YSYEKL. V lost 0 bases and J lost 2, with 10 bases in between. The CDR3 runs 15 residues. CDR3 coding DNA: TGCGCCAGCAGCCAAGATGGGTCAGCCAACTATGGCTACACCTTC. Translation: CASSQDGSANYGYTF.

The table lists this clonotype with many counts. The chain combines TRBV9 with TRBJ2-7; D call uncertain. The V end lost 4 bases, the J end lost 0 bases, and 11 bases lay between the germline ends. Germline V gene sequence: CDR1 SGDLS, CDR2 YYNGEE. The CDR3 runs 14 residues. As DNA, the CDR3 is TGTGCCAGCAGCCCGATGGGAAGCTCCTACGAGCAGTACTTC. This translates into CASSPMGSSYEQYF.

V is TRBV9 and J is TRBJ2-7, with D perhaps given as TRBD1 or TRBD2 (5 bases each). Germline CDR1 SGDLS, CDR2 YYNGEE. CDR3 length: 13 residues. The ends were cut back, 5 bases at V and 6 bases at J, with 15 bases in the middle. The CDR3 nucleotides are TGTGCCAGCAGTCGTTTGGGGGAAGGCGAGCAGTACTTC. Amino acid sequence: CASSRLGEGEQYF.

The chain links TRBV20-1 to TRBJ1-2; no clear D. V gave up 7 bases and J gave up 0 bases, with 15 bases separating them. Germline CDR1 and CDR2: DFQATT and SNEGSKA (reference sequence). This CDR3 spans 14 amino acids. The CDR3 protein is CSGSGNLANYGYTF. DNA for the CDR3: TGCAGTGGCTCCGGGAACTTAGCTAACTATGGCTACACCTTC.

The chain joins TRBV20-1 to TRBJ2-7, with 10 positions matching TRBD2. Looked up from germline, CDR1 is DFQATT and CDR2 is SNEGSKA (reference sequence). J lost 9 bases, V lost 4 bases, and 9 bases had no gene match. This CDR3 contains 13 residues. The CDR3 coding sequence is TGCAGTGCTACGGGGGCGGGACTAGCGAGGCAGTACTTC. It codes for CSATGAGLARQYF.

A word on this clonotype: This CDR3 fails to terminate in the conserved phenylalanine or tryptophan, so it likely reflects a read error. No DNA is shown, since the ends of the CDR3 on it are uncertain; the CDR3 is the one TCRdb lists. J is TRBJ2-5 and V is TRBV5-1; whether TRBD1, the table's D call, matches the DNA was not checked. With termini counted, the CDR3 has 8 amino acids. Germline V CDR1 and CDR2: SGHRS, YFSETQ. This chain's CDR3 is CASSLGTG.

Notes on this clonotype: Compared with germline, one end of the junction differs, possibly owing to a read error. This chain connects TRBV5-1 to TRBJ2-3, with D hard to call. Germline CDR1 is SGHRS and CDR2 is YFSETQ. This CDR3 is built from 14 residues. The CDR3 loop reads CASSLVGITDTHYF. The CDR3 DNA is TGCGCCAGCAGCCTGGTGGGGATCACAGATACGCACTATTTT.

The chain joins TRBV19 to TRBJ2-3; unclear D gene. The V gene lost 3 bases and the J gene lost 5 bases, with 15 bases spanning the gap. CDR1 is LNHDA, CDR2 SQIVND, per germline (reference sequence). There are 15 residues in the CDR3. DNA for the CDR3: TGTGCCAGTAGTATCGAACGTCGTGGCCGAGATACGCAGTATTTT. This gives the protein CASSIERRGRDTQYF. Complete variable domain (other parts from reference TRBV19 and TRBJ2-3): DGGITQSPKYLFRKEGQNVTLSCEQNLNHDAMYWYRQDPGQGLRLIYYSQIVNDFQKGDIAEGYSVSREKKESFPLTVTSAQKNPTAFYLCASSIERRGRDTQYFGPGTRLTVL.

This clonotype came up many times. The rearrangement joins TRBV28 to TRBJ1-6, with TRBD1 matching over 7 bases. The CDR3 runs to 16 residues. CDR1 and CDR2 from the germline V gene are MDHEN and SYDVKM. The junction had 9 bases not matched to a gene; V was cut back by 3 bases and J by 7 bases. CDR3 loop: CASSFGTVAVNSPLHF. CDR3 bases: TGTGCCAGCAGTTTTGGGACAGTCGCGGTCAATTCACCCCTCCACTTT. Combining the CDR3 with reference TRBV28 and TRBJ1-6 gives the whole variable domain DVKVTQSSRYLVKRTGEKVFLECVQDMDHENMFWYRQDPGLGLRLIYFSYDVKMKEKGDIPEGYSVSREKKERFSLILESASTNQTSMYLCASSFGTVAVNSPLHFGNGTRLTVT.

CDR3 DNA sequence: TGCAGTGCTGGCCCGGCAGGGGAAATCTATGGCTACACCTTC. It translates to CSAGPAGEIYGYTF. The chain uses TRBV20-1 and TRBJ1-2, with D maybe TRBD1 (6 bases). V lost 5 bases to trimming and J lost 4 bases, with 17 bases between them. The CDR3 length is 14 residues. Germline loops: CDR1 DFQATT, CDR2 SNEGSKA (reference sequence).